The T cell receptor (beta chain) described here comes from a study of B cell selection in AIRE deficiency. The method was immunoSEQ multiplex PCR; TCRdb's version includes in-frame clones alone and lacks a portion of them. The table lists fewer than 30,000 clones, 95% to 97% of them singletons. Conventional CD4 T cells were sorted as CD4+CD127+ cells. CDR3 length equals 12 residues. Trimming shortened V by 6 bases and J by 4 bases, and 13 bases separated the two germline ends. Germline CDR1 and CDR2: SQVTM and ANQGSEA. Material: conventional CD4+ T cells sorted from PBMCs. The chain recombines TRBV29-1 with TRBJ2-7; no reliable D call. The TCR sequence derives from a human donor with AIRE deficiency. The CDR3 is CSVQPTAYEQYF. The DNA of the CDR3 is TGCAGCGTCCAACCCACGGCATACGAGCAGTACTTC.